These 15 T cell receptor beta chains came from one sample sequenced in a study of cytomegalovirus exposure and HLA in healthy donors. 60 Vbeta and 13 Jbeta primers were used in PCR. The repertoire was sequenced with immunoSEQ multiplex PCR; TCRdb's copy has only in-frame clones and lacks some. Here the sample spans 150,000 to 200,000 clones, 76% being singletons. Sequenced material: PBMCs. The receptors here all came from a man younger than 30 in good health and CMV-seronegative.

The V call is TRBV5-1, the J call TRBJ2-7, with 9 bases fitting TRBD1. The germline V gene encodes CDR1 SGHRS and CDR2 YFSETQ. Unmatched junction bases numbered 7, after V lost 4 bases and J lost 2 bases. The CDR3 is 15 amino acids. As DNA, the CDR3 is TGCGCCAGCAGCGGCTCCGGGACAGGGCCCTACGAGCAGTACTTC. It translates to CASSGSGTGPYEQYF.

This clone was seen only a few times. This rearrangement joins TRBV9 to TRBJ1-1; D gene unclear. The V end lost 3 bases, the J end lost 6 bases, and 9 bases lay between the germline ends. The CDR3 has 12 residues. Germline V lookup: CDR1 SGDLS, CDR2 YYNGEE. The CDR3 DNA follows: TGTGCCAGCAGCGCCCTCGGAGCTGAAGCTTTCTTT. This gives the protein CASSALGAEAFF.

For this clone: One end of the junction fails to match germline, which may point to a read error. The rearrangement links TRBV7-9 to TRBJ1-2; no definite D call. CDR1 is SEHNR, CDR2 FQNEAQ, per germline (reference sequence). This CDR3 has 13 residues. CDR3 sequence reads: CSSSSATIYGYTF. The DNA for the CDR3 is TGTTCCAGCAGCTCAGCCACAATCTATGGCTACACCTTC.

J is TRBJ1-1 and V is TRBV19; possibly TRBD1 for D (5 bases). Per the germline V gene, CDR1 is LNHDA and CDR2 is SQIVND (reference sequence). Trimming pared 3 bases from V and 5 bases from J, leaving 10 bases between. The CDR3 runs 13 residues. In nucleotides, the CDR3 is TGTGCCAGTAGTATCCGGGGGTTAACTGAAGCTTTCTTT. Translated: CASSIRGLTEAFF. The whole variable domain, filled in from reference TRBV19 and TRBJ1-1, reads DGGITQSPKYLFRKEGQNVTLSCEQNLNHDAMYWYRQDPGQGLRLIYYSQIVNDFQKGDIAEGYSVSREKKESFPLTVTSAQKNPTAFYLCASSIRGLTEAFFGQGTRLTVV.

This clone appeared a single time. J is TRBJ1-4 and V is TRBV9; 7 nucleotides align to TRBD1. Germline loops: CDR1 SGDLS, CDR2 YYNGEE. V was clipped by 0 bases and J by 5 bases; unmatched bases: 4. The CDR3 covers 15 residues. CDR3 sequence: CASSVGDRKNEKLFF. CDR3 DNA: TGTGCCAGCAGCGTAGGGGACAGAAAAAATGAAAAACTGTTTTTT.

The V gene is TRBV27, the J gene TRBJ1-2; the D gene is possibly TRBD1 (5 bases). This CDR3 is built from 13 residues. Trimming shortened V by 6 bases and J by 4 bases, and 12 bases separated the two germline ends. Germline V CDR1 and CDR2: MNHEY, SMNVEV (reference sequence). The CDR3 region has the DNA TGTGCCAGCAGGGGGCGAAACCTCTATGGCTACACCTTC. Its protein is CASRGRNLYGYTF.

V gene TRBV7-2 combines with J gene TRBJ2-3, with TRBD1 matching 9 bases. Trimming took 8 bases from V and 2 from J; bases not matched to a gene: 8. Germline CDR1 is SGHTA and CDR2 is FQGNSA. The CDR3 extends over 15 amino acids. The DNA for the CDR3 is TGTGCCAGCGGGATGGGGACAGGGACCACAGATACGCAGTATTTT. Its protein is CASGMGTGTTDTQYF.

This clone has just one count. The CDR3 DNA reads TGTGCCAGTAGTATTGGACTAGCGGGCACAGATACGCAGTATTTT. Translated, it gives CASSIGLAGTDTQYF. This chain joins TRBV19 and TRBJ2-3, with 10 bases that match TRBD2. V trimming: 3 bases; J trimming: 1 base; junction bases outside the gene matches: 1. Germline CDR1 LNHDA, CDR2 SQIVND (reference sequence). This CDR3 comprises 15 residues.

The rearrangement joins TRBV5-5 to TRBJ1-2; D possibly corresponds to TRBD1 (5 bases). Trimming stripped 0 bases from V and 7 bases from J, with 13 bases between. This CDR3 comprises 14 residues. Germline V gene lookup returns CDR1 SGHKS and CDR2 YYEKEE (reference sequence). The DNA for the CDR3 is TGTGCCAGCAGCTTGGCTCTGCAGGGAAGTGGCTACACCTTC. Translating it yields CASSLALQGSGYTF.

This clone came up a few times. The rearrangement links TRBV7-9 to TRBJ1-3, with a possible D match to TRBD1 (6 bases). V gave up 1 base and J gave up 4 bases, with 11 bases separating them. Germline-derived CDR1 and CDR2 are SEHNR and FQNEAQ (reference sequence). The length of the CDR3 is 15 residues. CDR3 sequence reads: CASSLGDTLGNTIYF. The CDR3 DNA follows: TGTGCCAGCAGCTTAGGGGACACTTTAGGAAACACCATATATTTT.

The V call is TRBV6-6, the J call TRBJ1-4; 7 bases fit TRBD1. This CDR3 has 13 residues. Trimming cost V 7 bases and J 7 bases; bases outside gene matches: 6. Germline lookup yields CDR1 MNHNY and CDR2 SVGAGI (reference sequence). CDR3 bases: TGTGCCAGCATGGGGCAGGGGGGTGAAAAACTGTTTTTT. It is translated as CASMGQGGEKLFF.

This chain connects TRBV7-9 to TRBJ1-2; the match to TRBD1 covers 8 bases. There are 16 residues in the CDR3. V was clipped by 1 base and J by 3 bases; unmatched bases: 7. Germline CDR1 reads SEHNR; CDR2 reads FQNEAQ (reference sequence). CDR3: CASSLGYGQGDYGYTF. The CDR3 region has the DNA TGTGCCAGCAGCTTAGGATACGGACAGGGCGACTATGGCTACACCTTC.

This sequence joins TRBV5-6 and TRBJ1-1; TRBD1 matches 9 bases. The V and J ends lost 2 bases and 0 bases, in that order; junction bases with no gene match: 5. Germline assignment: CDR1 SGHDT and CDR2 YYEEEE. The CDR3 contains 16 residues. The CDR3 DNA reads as TGTGCCAGCAGCTTTGGTTGGACAGGGGTGAACACTGAAGCTTTCTTT. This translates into CASSFGWTGVNTEAFF.

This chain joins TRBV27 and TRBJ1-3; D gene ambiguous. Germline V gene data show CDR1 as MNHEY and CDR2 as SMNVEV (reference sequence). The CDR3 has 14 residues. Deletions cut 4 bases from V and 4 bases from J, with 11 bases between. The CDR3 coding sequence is TGTGCCAGCAGTTCTTTCGGGGTGGGAAACACCATATATTTT. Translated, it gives CASSSFGVGNTIYF.

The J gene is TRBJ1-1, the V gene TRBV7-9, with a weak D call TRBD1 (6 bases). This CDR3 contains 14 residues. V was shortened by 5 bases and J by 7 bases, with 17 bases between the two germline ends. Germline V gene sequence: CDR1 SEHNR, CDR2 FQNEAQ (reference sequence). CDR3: CASSTTQGPGEAFF. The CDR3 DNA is TGTGCCAGCAGCACAACACAGGGTCCCGGTGAAGCTTTCTTT.